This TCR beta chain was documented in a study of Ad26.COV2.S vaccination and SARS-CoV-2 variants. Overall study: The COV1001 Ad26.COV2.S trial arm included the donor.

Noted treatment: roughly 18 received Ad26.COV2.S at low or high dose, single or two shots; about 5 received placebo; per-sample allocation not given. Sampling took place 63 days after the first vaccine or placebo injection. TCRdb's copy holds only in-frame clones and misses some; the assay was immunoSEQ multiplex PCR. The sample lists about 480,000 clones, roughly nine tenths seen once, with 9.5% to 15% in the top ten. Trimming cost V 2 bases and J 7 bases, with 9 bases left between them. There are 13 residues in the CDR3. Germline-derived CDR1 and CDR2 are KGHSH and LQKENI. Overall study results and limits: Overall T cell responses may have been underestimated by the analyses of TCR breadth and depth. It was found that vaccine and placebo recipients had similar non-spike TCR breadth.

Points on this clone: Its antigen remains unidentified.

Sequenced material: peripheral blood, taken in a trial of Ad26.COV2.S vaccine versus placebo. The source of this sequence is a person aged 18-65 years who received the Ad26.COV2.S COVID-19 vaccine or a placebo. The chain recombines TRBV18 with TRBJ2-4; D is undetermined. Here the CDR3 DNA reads TGTGCCAGCTCACCAATTCTTGGGAACATTCAGTACTTC. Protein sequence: CASSPILGNIQYF. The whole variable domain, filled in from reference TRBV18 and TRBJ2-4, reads NAGVMQNPRHLVRRRGQEARLRCSPMKGHSHVYWYRQLPEEGLKFMVYLQKENIIDESGMPKERFSAEFPKEGPSILRIQQVVRGDSAAYFCASSPILGNIQYFGAGTRLSVL.